This T cell receptor (beta chain) originates from a study of control samples from healthy donors and cancer patients. As for this clone: This specimen includes other DNA sequences encoding the same CDR3.

Sequencing was performed with immunoSEQ multiplex PCR; in TCRdb, only in-frame clones are kept and a portion is missing. The sample shows 150,000 or so clones, 94% of them seen only once. The CDR3 is 13 residues long. Germline V lookup: CDR1 KGHSH, CDR2 LQKENI. V was trimmed by 2 bases and J by 1 base, leaving 4 bases between them. This chain uses TRBV18 with TRBJ2-3; no reliable D call. This clonotype originated in a woman aged 40 to 49 in good health. The sample comprised blood. This CDR3 is CASSPDRTDTQYF. Written as DNA, the CDR3 is TGTGCCAGCTCACCAGACCGCACAGATACGCAGTATTTT.